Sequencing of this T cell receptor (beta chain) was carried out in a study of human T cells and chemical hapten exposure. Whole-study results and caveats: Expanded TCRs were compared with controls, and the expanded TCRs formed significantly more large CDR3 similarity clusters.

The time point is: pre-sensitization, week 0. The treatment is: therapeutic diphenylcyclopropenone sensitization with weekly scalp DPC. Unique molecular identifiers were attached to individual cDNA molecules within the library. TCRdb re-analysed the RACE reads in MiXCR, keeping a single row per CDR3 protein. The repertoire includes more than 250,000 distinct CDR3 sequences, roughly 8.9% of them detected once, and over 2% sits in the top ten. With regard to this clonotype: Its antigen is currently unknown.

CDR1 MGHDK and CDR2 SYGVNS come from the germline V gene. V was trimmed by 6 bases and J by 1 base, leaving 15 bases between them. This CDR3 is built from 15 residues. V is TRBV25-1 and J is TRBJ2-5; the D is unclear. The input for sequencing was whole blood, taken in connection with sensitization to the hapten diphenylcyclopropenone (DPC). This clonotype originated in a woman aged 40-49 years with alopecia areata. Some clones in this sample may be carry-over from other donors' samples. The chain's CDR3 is CASSDIGLAQETQYF. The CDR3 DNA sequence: TGTGCCAGCAGCGACATAGGATTGGCCCAAGAGACCCAGTACTTC.